This T cell receptor (beta chain) comes out of a study of spatial heterogeneity in lung cancer. As for the study in general: Fewer alpha-chain than beta-chain sequences were consistently detected. Study-level results: Expanded tumor TCRs that were ubiquitous appeared in blood more at resection than follow-up.

This CDR3 has 12 amino acids. Looked up from germline, CDR1 is MNHEY and CDR2 is SMNVEV (reference sequence). The ends were cut back, 3 bases at V and 9 bases at J, with 9 bases in the middle. Time point in this sample: sample taken at primary tumor resection. TCRs were sequenced from unsorted whole RNA of tumor, nontumor lung or PBMC. Samples came from 70 to 80 TRACERx patients with untreated early-stage lung cancer. On each TCR cDNA molecule, a unique molecular identifier was present. Via MiXCR, TCRdb re-called the 5' RACE reads, giving one row per CDR3 protein. This table holds around 23,000 distinct CDR3 sequences, about 3.5% found once. This clonotype was counted at least ten times. Its target is unknown.

V is TRBV27 and J is TRBJ1-5, with no clear D. This sequence originates from a female donor with early-stage non-small cell lung cancer. This material consisted of PBMCs, taken at surgery. This CDR3 is CASSFSSGPQHF. As DNA, the CDR3 is TGTGCCAGCAGTTTTTCCTCGGGGCCCCAGCATTTT.